Described below is a single TCR beta chain sequence and its context. Sequenced by immunoSEQ multiplex PCR; TCRdb stores in-frame clones only, minus some. The sample includes around 150,000 clones, 90% seen only once; the top ten take around 3.6%. This sample stems from a study of T cell responses to AZD1222 COVID-19 vaccine. The germline V gene has CDR1 MNHEY and CDR2 SMNVEV (reference sequence). J lost 0 bases, V lost 6 bases, and 14 bases had no gene match. CDR3 length: 18 amino acids. This receptor was identified in an adult in good health. Sequenced here: peripheral blood, sampled on day 0 of AZD1222 vaccination. V usage is TRBV27 and J usage is TRBJ2-1, with 7 bases identical to TRBD2. The CDR3, as DNA: TGTGCCAGCAGCAAGCTAGCGGCGACTTACAACTCCTACAATGAGCAGTTCTTC. Its translation is CASSKLAATYNSYNEQFF.